This TCR beta chain was retrieved from a study of cytomegalovirus exposure and HLA in healthy donors. Across the whole study: A later analysis reported the approximately 120 validation repertoires used the same platform as the 666 first-cohort repertoires. Whole-study findings and limits: Reports credit the classifier with highly specific, highly sensitive diagnosis of cytomegalovirus status. Associated with cytomegalovirus, according to the listing, were 150 to 200 TCR beta chains.

CDR1 and CDR2 (germline): SEHNR, FQNEAQ (reference sequence). The V end was cut by 3 bases, the J end by 6 bases, with 9 bases between. The CDR3 loop spans 13 amino acids. While the first cohort had fewer than 850 subjects, the donors belonged to the separate validation cohort of about 110 subjects. Notes on this clone: Antigen specificity is unknown.

Profiling relied on immunoSEQ multiplex PCR, and the TCRdb table lists in-frame clones only, not all of them. The sample lists about 120,000 clones, approximately 88% seen once, with 1.5% to 2% in the top ten. The sample taken for sequencing was PBMCs. This sequence joins TRBV7-9 and TRBJ2-1, with D unresolved. This receptor was identified in a man aged 18 to 29 in good health and CMV-seronegative. DNA for the CDR3: TGTGCCAGCAGCTTGTACAGCATCAATGAGCAGTTCTTC. Its translation: CASSLYSINEQFF.